Below are 21 T cell receptor beta chains sequenced from a single sample in a study of T-cell reconstitution after alpha-beta-depleted transplantation in children. Molecular barcoding with unique molecular identifiers was used for the TCRbeta library. TCRdb fed the PCR reads into MiXCR, producing one record per CDR3 protein. The repertoire holds 200,000 to 250,000 distinct CDR3 sequences, with 9.5% to 15% as singletons. Source: PBMCs from the stem cell graft donor, taken from the stem cell graft. These receptors came from a human donor who donated a stem cell graft to a child with acute lymphoblastic leukemia.

There are many counts of this clonotype. The chain carries TRBV12-3 or TRBV12-4 and TRBJ1-1; D might be TRBD1 (5 bases). V was trimmed by 10 bases and J by 9 bases, leaving 15 bases between them. The CDR3 covers 11 residues. The DNA for the CDR3 is TGTGCCACCTGGGGGGGTAACCAAGCTTTCTTT. This sequence encodes CATWGGNQAFF.

This clonotype appeared many times. The gene calls are TRBV10-3 and TRBJ2-7, with a possible D match to TRBD1 (6 bases). The germline V gene has CDR1 ENHRY and CDR2 SYGVKD. The length of the CDR3 is 14 residues. The germline V and J ends were trimmed by 6 bases and 0 bases, with 12 bases remaining between them. CDR3 sequence (DNA): TGTGCCATCAGGGGGGACATGAGCTCCTACGAGCAGTACTTC. Translated, it gives CAIRGDMSSYEQYF.

This clonotype was seen ten or more times. The chain is built from TRBV7-3 and TRBJ2-3; 11 nucleotides agree with TRBD2. Trimming took 2 bases from V and 6 from J; bases not matched to a gene: 4. The CDR3 extends over 15 amino acids. Germline CDR1 is SGHTA and CDR2 is FQGTGA. The CDR3 nucleotides are TGTGCCAGCAGCTTATTAGCGGGAGGGATGGATACGCAGTATTTT. This translates into CASSLLAGGMDTQYF.

This clonotype was counted at least ten times. This chain joins TRBV20-1 and TRBJ2-7; possibly TRBD2 for D (6 bases). The germline gives CDR1 DFQATT, CDR2 SNEGSKA (reference sequence). This CDR3 contains 13 residues. V was clipped by 3 bases and J by 0 bases, with 9 bases between them. The DNA of the CDR3 is TGCAGTGCTAGGGGCGGGGCCTCCTACGAGCAGTACTTC. Translation gives CSARGGASYEQYF.

This clonotype was detected many times. The chain links TRBV4-3 to TRBJ1-2; tentatively, D is TRBD1 (6 bases). V gave up 0 bases and J gave up 4 bases, with 15 bases separating them. Germline values: CDR1 LGHNA, CDR2 YSLEER. The CDR3 extends over 16 amino acids. This CDR3 reads CASSQDRDTYFYGYTF. In nucleotides, the CDR3 is TGCGCCAGCAGCCAAGATCGGGACACCTATTTCTATGGCTACACCTTC.

This clonotype was counted ten times or more. The chain uses TRBV9 and TRBJ2-7, with TRBD2 identical over 9 bases. CDR1 is SGDLS and CDR2 is YYNGEE in the germline V gene. With 0 bases clipped from V and 2 bases from J, the junction kept 3 bases outside the gene matches. CDR3 length: 15 amino acids. CDR3 sequence: CASSVAAGGPYEQYF. The CDR3 bases are TGTGCCAGCAGCGTAGCAGCGGGGGGACCCTACGAGCAGTACTTC.

The table lists this clonotype with many counts. The V call is TRBV5-1, the J call TRBJ2-7; the match to TRBD2 covers 7 bases. CDR1 is SGHRS, CDR2 YFSETQ, per germline. V was pared by 4 bases and J by 3 bases, with 4 bases of the junction left unmatched. The CDR3 spans 13 residues. CDR3 sequence (DNA): TGCGCCAGCAGCGGGGGGACTAACTACGAGCAGTACTTC. Protein: CASSGGTNYEQYF.

On this clonotype itself: A much larger clone lies one base from this, so it may be a read error. The chain uses TRBV4-3 and TRBJ2-2; 11 bases agree with TRBD1. CDR1 is LGHNA, CDR2 YSLEER, per germline. This CDR3 has 15 amino acids. This chain's CDR3 is CASSQGTGGTGELLF. The CDR3 DNA reads TGCGCCAGCAGCCAGGGGACAGGGGGTACCGGGGAGCTGTTGTTT.

This clonotype was recorded many times. The rearrangement links TRBV7-2 to TRBJ1-2; D gene ambiguous. CDR1 is SGHTA and CDR2 is FQGNSA in the germline V gene. This CDR3 is built from 17 residues. The germline V and J ends were trimmed by 1 base and 0 bases, with 15 bases remaining between them. CDR3 sequence: CASSLVSSGSANYGYTF. The DNA for the CDR3 is TGTGCCAGCAGCTTAGTTTCCTCAGGATCAGCTAACTATGGCTACACCTTC.

This clonotype came up many times. The V and J genes are TRBV4-3 and TRBJ1-3, with TRBD1 as a possible D gene (5 bases). CDR1 and CDR2 (germline): LGHNA, YSLEER. V was pared by 0 bases and J by 2 bases, with 11 bases between. The CDR3 covers 16 residues. The CDR3 DNA reads as TGCGCCAGCAGCCAAGATCGGGGCCAAACTGGAAACACCATATATTTT. As protein: CASSQDRGQTGNTIYF.

There are many counts of this clonotype. The rearrangement links TRBV9 to TRBJ1-2; D is unresolved. Germline lookup yields CDR1 SGDLS and CDR2 YYNGEE. V was shortened by 0 bases and J by 4 bases, with 13 bases between the two germline ends. This CDR3 region has 15 residues. CDR3 sequence reads: CASSVAGEGGYGYTF. CDR3 coding DNA: TGTGCCAGCAGCGTAGCTGGGGAGGGTGGCTATGGCTACACCTTC.

This clonotype has ten or more counts. The V and J genes are TRBV7-2 and TRBJ1-2; D is undetermined. The CDR3 loop spans 12 amino acids. The germline V gene has CDR1 SGHTA and CDR2 FQGNSA. Trimming stripped 1 base from V and 8 bases from J, with 8 bases between. The CDR3 here is CASSLEVWGYTF. CDR3 DNA sequence: TGTGCCAGCAGCTTAGAGGTCTGGGGCTACACCTTC.

This clonotype was seen many times. This chain connects TRBV29-1 to TRBJ1-4, with a weak D call TRBD1 (5 bases). Germline V gene data show CDR1 as SQVTM and CDR2 as ANQGSEA. The CDR3 has 11 amino acids. V lost 7 bases and J 6 bases, leaving 9 bases between the germline ends. The CDR3 here is CSGGTDEKLFF. CDR3 coding DNA: TGCAGCGGAGGGACGGATGAAAAACTGTTTTTT.

Ten or more counts support this clonotype. This chain connects TRBV5-1 to TRBJ2-7, with a tentative D call TRBD2 (5 bases). The length of the CDR3 is 14 residues. The germline V gene has CDR1 SGHRS and CDR2 YFSETQ. The V end lost 5 bases, the J end lost 4 bases, and 16 bases lay between the germline ends. CDR3 protein: CASRSGWSIYEQYF. As DNA, the CDR3 is TGCGCCAGCAGGAGCGGCTGGTCAATATACGAGCAGTACTTC.

There are many counts of this clonotype. The chain has TRBV28 and TRBJ1-5, with D perhaps matching TRBD1 (5 bases). CDR3 length: 16 residues. Trimming took 6 bases from V and 4 from J, leaving 19 bases between them. Looked up from germline, CDR1 is MDHEN and CDR2 is SYDVKM. CDR3 DNA sequence: TGTGCCAGCAGGCCCAGCCAGGGTTTTGGGAATCAGCCCCAGCATTTT. Residues: CASRPSQGFGNQPQHF.

The rearrangement links TRBV5-5 to TRBJ1-1, with 8 bases matching TRBD1. The CDR3 consists of 16 residues. J gave up 5 bases and V 2 bases, and 11 bases lay outside the gene matches. From germline, CDR1 is SGHKS and CDR2 YYEKEE (reference sequence). The CDR3 sequence is CASSFSDRGGRTEAFF. The CDR3 nucleotides are TGTGCCAGCAGCTTTTCAGACAGGGGAGGAAGGACTGAAGCTTTCTTT.

J is TRBJ1-1 and V is TRBV18; D is unclear. Trimming shortened V by 3 bases and J by 5 bases, and 10 bases separated the two germline ends. The length of the CDR3 is 13 residues. Germline loops: CDR1 KGHSH, CDR2 LQKENI. The CDR3 loop reads CASSPAAGTEAFF. The CDR3 coding sequence is TGTGCCAGCTCACCCGCCGCCGGGACTGAAGCTTTCTTT.

This clonotype was counted ten times or more. The V gene is TRBV12-3 or TRBV12-4, the J gene TRBJ1-5; D is possibly TRBD1 (5 bases). CDR3 size: 12 residues. The V end lost 7 bases, the J end lost 1 base, and 5 bases lay between the germline ends. The CDR3 is CASKGSNQPQHF. Written as DNA, the CDR3 is TGTGCCAGCAAGGGGAGCAATCAGCCCCAGCATTTT.

This clonotype was seen repeatedly, ten times or more. This chain joins TRBV11-2 and TRBJ1-5; 12 bases line up with TRBD1. J was trimmed by 7 bases and V by 3 bases; bases with no gene match: 4. CDR1 and CDR2 from the germline V gene are SGHAT and FQNNGV. This CDR3 is built from 15 residues. The CDR3 nucleotides read TGTGCCAGCAGCTTGGGACAGGGGGCCTGGCAGCCCCAGCATTTT. This codes for CASSLGQGAWQPQHF. The whole variable domain, filled in from reference TRBV11-2 and TRBJ1-5, reads EAGVAQSPRYKIIEKRQSVAFWCNPISGHATLYWYQQILGQGPKLLIQFQNNGVVDDSQLPKDRFSAERLKGVDSTLKIQPAKLEDSAVYLCASSLGQGAWQPQHFGDGTRLSIL.

At least ten counts were recorded for this clonotype. V usage is TRBV7-9 and J usage is TRBJ2-7; maybe TRBD2 (6 bases). The CDR3 totals 14 residues. V was clipped by 0 bases and J by 5 bases, with 11 bases between them. Per germline, CDR1 SEHNR and CDR2 FQNEAQ (reference sequence). The CDR3 loop reads CASSLAIGLNEQYF. The DNA for the CDR3 is TGTGCCAGCAGCTTAGCGATCGGACTAAACGAGCAGTACTTC.

This clonotype was seen repeatedly, ten times or more. V usage is TRBV5-6 and J usage is TRBJ2-2; D may be TRBD1 (6 bases). V was trimmed by 2 bases and J by 9 bases, leaving 11 bases between them. Germline CDR1 is SGHDT and CDR2 is YYEEEE. The CDR3 is made up of 13 amino acids. CDR3 sequence reads: CASSFLGARELFF. The CDR3 DNA follows: TGTGCCAGCAGCTTTTTGGGGGCGCGGGAGCTGTTTTTT.